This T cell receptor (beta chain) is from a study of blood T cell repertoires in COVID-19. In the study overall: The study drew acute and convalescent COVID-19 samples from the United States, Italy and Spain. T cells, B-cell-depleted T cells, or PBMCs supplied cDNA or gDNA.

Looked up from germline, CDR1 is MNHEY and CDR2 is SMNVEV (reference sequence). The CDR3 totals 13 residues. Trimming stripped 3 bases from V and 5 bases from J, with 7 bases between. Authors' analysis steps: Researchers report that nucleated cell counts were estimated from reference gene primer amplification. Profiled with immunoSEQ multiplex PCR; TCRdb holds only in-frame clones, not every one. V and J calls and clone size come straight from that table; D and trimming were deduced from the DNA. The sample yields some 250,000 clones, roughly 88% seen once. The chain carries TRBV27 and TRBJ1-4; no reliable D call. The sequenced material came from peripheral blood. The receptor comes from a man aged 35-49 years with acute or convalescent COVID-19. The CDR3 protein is CASSFPLNEKLFF. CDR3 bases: TGTGCCAGCAGTTTTCCCCTGAATGAAAAACTGTTTTTT.